The 8 T cell receptor beta chains below were found in one sample sequenced in a study of radiation and T cells in renal cell carcinoma. The method was immunoSEQ multiplex PCR; TCRdb's version includes in-frame clones alone and lacks a portion of them. This table has about 49,000 clones, 80% appearing once. Time point meaning: blood 2 weeks post-SBRT. Indicated treatment: 15 Gy SBRT to primary tumor, nephrectomy 4 weeks later. Sequenced here: blood, sampled from a patient whose treatment included radiotherapy and nephrectomy. The receptors come from a woman aged 70-85 years with renal cell carcinoma.

The sample holds a few counts of this clone. This sequence joins TRBV27 and TRBJ1-5, with D possibly matching TRBD1 (5 bases). Germline V lookup: CDR1 MNHEY, CDR2 SMNVEV (reference sequence). The germline V and J ends were trimmed by 8 bases and 9 bases, with 14 bases remaining between them. This CDR3 has 12 amino acids. The CDR3 sequence: CASGDGPGPQHF. The CDR3 DNA follows: TGTGCCAGCGGGGACGGTCCGGGGCCCCAGCATTTT.

The CDR3: CASRGDRETDTQYF. The CDR3 DNA follows: TGTGCCAGCAGGGGGGACAGGGAAACAGATACGCAGTATTTT. V usage is TRBV2 and J usage is TRBJ2-3; the match to TRBD1 covers 9 bases. Germline CDR1 SNHLY, CDR2 FYNNEI. V lost 6 bases to trimming and J lost 3 bases; unmatched junction nucleotides: 4. This CDR3 is built from 14 residues. The whole variable domain, filled in from reference TRBV2 and TRBJ2-3, reads EPEVTQTPSHQVTQMGQEVILRCVPISNHLYFYWYRQILGQKVEFLVSFYNNEISEKSEIFDDQFSVERPDGSNFTLKIRSTKLEDSAMYFCASRGDRETDTQYFGPGTRLTVL.

This chain joins TRBV29-1 and TRBJ2-2; TRBD1 matches 7 bases. Germline V gene lookup returns CDR1 SQVTM and CDR2 ANQGSEA. The CDR3 spans 14 residues. The J segment lost 1 base and the V segment lost 5 bases, leaving 4 bases of the junction unmatched. The CDR3: CSVRTGRNTGELFF. The CDR3 bases are TGCAGCGTTCGGACAGGACGGAACACCGGGGAGCTGTTTTTT.

The V and J genes are TRBV20-1 and TRBJ2-1; D uncertain. Germline V gene sequence: CDR1 DFQATT, CDR2 SNEGSKA (reference sequence). Trimming took off 5 bases at V and 7 bases at J, with 6 bases between the two ends. The CDR3 covers 10 residues. CDR3 sequence: CSALGNEQFF. In DNA, the CDR3 is TGCAGTGCTTTGGGGAATGAGCAGTTCTTC.

The CDR3 DNA is TGTGCCAGCTCAGTCTCCTACGAGCAGTACTTC. This gives the protein CASSVSYEQYF. The J gene is TRBJ2-7, the V gene TRBV18; no clear D. The CDR3 loop spans 11 amino acids. The germline V gene has CDR1 KGHSH and CDR2 LQKENI. Trimming pared 5 bases from V and 0 bases from J, leaving 2 bases between.

The genes are TRBV18 and TRBJ2-1; 8 bases fit TRBD2. After removal of 6 bases from V and 7 bases from J, the junction contained 14 bases not matched to a gene. Germline-derived CDR1 and CDR2 are KGHSH and LQKENI. This CDR3 is built from 16 residues. CDR3 coding DNA: TGTGCCAGCTCCAACCGGGGAGCGGGAGAAAGGAATGAGCAGTTCTTC. Protein product: CASSNRGAGERNEQFF.

This chain uses TRBV5-1 with TRBJ2-7; 7 positions match TRBD2. V shed 5 bases, J shed 2 bases, and the junction held 4 bases outside the gene matches. The CDR3 is 13 amino acids. Germline CDR1 SGHRS, CDR2 YFSETQ. CDR3 sequence reads: CASRREFAYEQYF. The CDR3 DNA is TGCGCCAGCAGGCGGGAGTTTGCCTACGAGCAGTACTTC. Combining the CDR3 with reference TRBV5-1 and TRBJ2-7 gives the whole variable domain KAGVTQTPRYLIKTRGQQVTLSCSPISGHRSVSWYQQTPGQGLQFLFEYFSETQRNKGNFPGRFSGRQFSNSRSEMNVSTLELGDSALYLCASRREFAYEQYFGPGTRLTVT.

The V call is TRBV7-2, the J call TRBJ2-7, with 8 bases matching TRBD2. The length of the CDR3 is 15 residues. Germline CDR1 and CDR2: SGHTA and FQGNSA. The V and J ends lost 1 base and 4 bases, in that order; junction bases with no gene match: 6. The CDR3 coding sequence is TGTGCCAGCAGCTTAGGGAGCGGGAGAAGTTACGAGCAGTACTTC. It codes for CASSLGSGRSYEQYF.